The 30 T cell receptor beta chains below come from one sample, sequenced in a study of blood T cells in healthy people across ages. It was with a sample-barcoded 5' primer and a J-beta primer mix that a second PCR of roughly 6 to 12 cycles was run. TCRdb re-analysed the 5' RACE reads in MiXCR, keeping a single row per CDR3 protein. The sample carries approximately 670,000 distinct CDR3 sequences, 40% to 50% recorded once. The sample comprised blood. The receptors derive from a man aged 80 or over in good health.

This chain uses TRBV7-2 with TRBJ1-6; TRBD1 matches 9 bases. Trimming at V came to 7 bases and at J to 19 bases, leaving 14 bases not matched to a gene. CDR3 length equals 13 residues. The germline V gene has CDR1 SGHTA and CDR2 FQGNSA. The chain's CDR3 is CASNRDRVSPPHF. DNA for the CDR3: TGTGCCAGCAATCGGGACAGGGTTTCACCCCCACACTTT.

Only a few counts were recorded for this clonotype. The rearrangement links TRBV6-2 or TRBV6-3 to TRBJ2-5; possible D gene TRBD1, 6 bases. The J call may be incorrect, as the DNA end agrees better with TRBJ2-7. CDR1 MNHEY and CDR2 SVGEGT come from the germline V gene. The CDR3 runs 12 residues. The CDR3 protein is CATQDSSYEQYF. DNA for the CDR3: TGTGCCACCCAGGACAGTAGCTACGAGCAGTACTTC.

This clonotype has a handful of counts. The V gene is TRBV6-1, the J gene TRBJ2-6; D not certain. Looked up from germline, CDR1 is MNHNS and CDR2 is SASEGT. The CDR3 loop spans 15 amino acids. V was cut by 6 bases and J by 0 bases, with 9 bases left in between. The CDR3 spells CASRVDFSGANVLTF. For the CDR3, the DNA is TGTGCCAGCAGGGTAGACTTCTCTGGGGCCAACGTCCTGACTTTC.

V gene TRBV6-5 combines with J gene TRBJ2-1, with TRBD2 matching over 8 bases. Germline lookup yields CDR1 MNHEY and CDR2 SVGAGI. Trimming at V came to 5 bases and at J to 5 bases, leaving 8 bases not matched to a gene. The CDR3 runs to 15 residues. CDR3 amino acids: CASSPAGGRDNEQFF. The CDR3 DNA reads as TGTGCCAGCAGTCCGGCGGGGGGCCGTGACAATGAGCAGTTCTTC.

In its sample, this clonotype was seen once. The rearrangement uses TRBV19 and TRBJ2-3; D gene ambiguous. The germline gives CDR1 LNHDA, CDR2 SQIVND (reference sequence). The V end was cut by 1 base, the J end by 4 bases, with 9 bases between. CDR3 size: 14 residues. The CDR3 here is CASSIGDLADTQYF. CDR3 nucleotides: TGTGCCAGTAGTATAGGGGATCTGGCAGATACGCAGTATTTT.

The V and J genes are TRBV6-6 and TRBJ2-7; D is perhaps TRBD1 (5 bases). V gave up 6 bases and J gave up 6 bases, with 21 bases separating them. The length of the CDR3 is 15 residues. Germline V CDR1 and CDR2: MNHNY, SVGAGI (reference sequence). The CDR3 bases are TGTGCCAGCAGCCCCCTCCAAACTTCAGGGTCCGAGCAGTACTTC. Translated, it gives CASSPLQTSGSEQYF.

The chain joins TRBV3-1 to TRBJ2-5, with a possible D match to TRBD2 (6 bases). V was pared by 0 bases and J by 11 bases, with 10 bases between. The CDR3 contains 12 residues. Germline V gene sequence: CDR1 LGHDT, CDR2 YNNKEL (reference sequence). The CDR3 reads CASSQDLREQYF. The CDR3 DNA reads as TGTGCCAGCAGCCAAGATCTACGGGAGCAGTACTTC.

There are many counts of this clonotype. V and J are TRBV10-2 and TRBJ2-7, with D maybe TRBD2 (5 bases). V was shortened by 4 bases and J by 6 bases, with 10 bases between the two germline ends. CDR1 and CDR2 (germline): WSHSY, SAAADI. CDR3 length: 12 residues. The CDR3 nucleotides are TGCGCCAGCAGTGTGGCGGGCGGCGAGCAGTACTTC. It is translated as CASSVAGGEQYF.

Notes on this clonotype: This may come from a read error, since a much larger clone is one base off. The chain combines TRBV6-6 with TRBJ1-2; D ambiguous. Germline lookup yields CDR1 MNHNY and CDR2 SVGAGI (reference sequence). CDR3 size: 13 residues. In nucleotides, the CDR3 is TGTGCCAGCAGTGACTCACCACTTTATGGCTACACCTTC. Protein: CASSDSPLYGYTF.

This clonotype was counted ten times or more. The chain combines TRBV6-5 with TRBJ2-3; TRBD2 is a possible D gene (6 bases). Germline V CDR1 and CDR2: MNHEY, SVGAGI. Trimming stripped 6 bases from V and 0 bases from J, with 10 bases between. CDR3 size: 14 residues. The CDR3 sequence: CASSQGTSTDTQYF. DNA of the CDR3: TGTGCCAGCAGCCAAGGGACTAGCACAGATACGCAGTATTTT.

V usage is TRBV20-1 and J usage is TRBJ2-3; 10 bases agree with TRBD2. Germline CDR1 is DFQATT and CDR2 is SNEGSKA (reference sequence). J was trimmed by 4 bases and V by 3 bases; bases with no gene match: 1. CDR3 length equals 13 residues. This CDR3 reads CSARLAGADTQYF. The CDR3, as DNA: TGCAGTGCTAGGCTAGCGGGAGCAGATACGCAGTATTTT.

The chain carries TRBV23-1 and TRBJ2-7, with 9 bases that match TRBD1. TRBV23-1 is noted as an ORF with a role that remains uncertain. V dropped 5 bases and J dropped 0; count of bases not matched to a gene: 17. CDR3 length: 19 amino acids. CDR3 bases: TGCGCCAGCAGTTCGGACGGGACAGGGCTTCTCGGGCCCTCCTACGAGCAGTACTTC. Amino acid sequence: CASSSDGTGLLGPSYEQYF.

This rearrangement joins TRBV20-1 to TRBJ2-1; 10 nucleotides match TRBD2. Per the germline V gene, CDR1 is DFQATT and CDR2 is SNEGSKA (reference sequence). The CDR3 extends over 17 amino acids. V dropped 3 bases and J dropped 0; count of bases not matched to a gene: 8. For the CDR3, the DNA is TGCAGTGCTAGTATGACTAGCGGGTTACTCTCCTACAATGAGCAGTTCTTC. It is translated as CSASMTSGLLSYNEQFF.

This clonotype has more than one count but fewer than ten. This chain links TRBV7-2 with TRBJ2-7; tentatively, D is TRBD2 (5 bases). This CDR3 spans 14 amino acids. Trimming cost V 11 bases and J 7 bases, with 24 bases left between them. Germline assignment: CDR1 SGHTA and CDR2 FQGNSA. CDR3 bases: TGTGCCGGTCGAAGGAGCGGCTACACCAATGAGCAGTACTTC. Amino acids: CAGRRSGYTNEQYF.

This clonotype was seen a handful of times. V gene TRBV11-2 combines with J gene TRBJ2-3; TRBD2 aligns across 7 bases. CDR1 and CDR2 from the germline V gene are SGHAT and FQNNGV. The CDR3 is 15 residues long. After removal of 5 bases from V and 4 bases from J, the junction contained 9 bases not matched to a gene. CDR3 in amino acids: CASSPLGGRADTQYF. The CDR3 bases are TGTGCCAGCAGCCCCCTCGGGGGGAGAGCAGATACGCAGTATTTT.

This clonotype turned up a few times. V and J are TRBV20-1 and TRBJ2-1; possible D gene TRBD2, 6 bases. CDR1 is DFQATT and CDR2 is SNEGSKA in the germline V gene (reference sequence). The V end lost 5 bases, the J end lost 10 bases, and 21 bases lay between the germline ends. The CDR3 length is 14 residues. The CDR3 region is CSAHPGPWEEEQFF. The DNA for the CDR3 is TGCAGTGCTCACCCGGGACCCTGGGAGGAGGAGCAGTTCTTC.

This clonotype showed up just a few times. The chain couples TRBV7-2 to TRBJ1-6; D remains ambiguous. The V gene's germline CDR1 is SGHTA and CDR2 FQGNSA. With 7 bases removed from V and 1 base from J, the gap between germline ends came to 5 bases. CDR3 size: 13 residues. The CDR3 is CASIYSYNSPLHF. Here the CDR3 DNA reads TGTGCCAGCATTTATTCCTATAATTCACCCCTCCACTTT.

Many counts were recorded for this clonotype. This chain links TRBV18 with TRBJ2-6; D gene unclear. From germline, CDR1 is KGHSH and CDR2 LQKENI. The length of the CDR3 is 15 residues. Trimming removed 3 bases at V and 0 bases at J, with 6 bases between. Written as DNA, the CDR3 is TGTGCCAGCTCACCCCAAGTCTCTGGGGCCAACGTCCTGACTTTC. Protein sequence: CASSPQVSGANVLTF.

Only a few counts were recorded for this clonotype. The chain couples TRBV7-2 to TRBJ1-5, with D possibly TRBD1 on 5 matching bases. V was pared by 1 base and J by 1 base, with 14 bases between. Germline CDR1 SGHTA, CDR2 FQGNSA. This CDR3 region has 17 residues. The CDR3 spells CASSLERNPGSNQPQHF. CDR3 nucleotides: TGTGCCAGCAGCTTAGAAAGAAACCCAGGGAGCAATCAGCCCCAGCATTTT.

This clonotype appeared many times. J is TRBJ1-4 and V is TRBV27; maybe TRBD1 (5 bases). Germline CDR1 MNHEY, CDR2 SMNVEV (reference sequence). Trimming stripped 2 bases from V and 4 bases from J, with 8 bases between. The CDR3 length is 14 residues. As DNA, the CDR3 is TGTGCCAGCAGTTTAGCGGGGGTTAATGAAAAACTGTTTTTT. Protein product: CASSLAGVNEKLFF.

The chain is built from TRBV6-1 and TRBJ2-1; 15 nucleotides line up with TRBD2. Looked up from germline, CDR1 is MNHNS and CDR2 is SASEGT. With 6 bases clipped from V and 9 bases from J, the junction kept 6 bases outside the gene matches. The CDR3 consists of 15 residues. This chain's CDR3 is CASRGLAGGQREQFF. In nucleotides, the CDR3 is TGTGCCAGCAGAGGACTAGCGGGAGGGCAACGTGAGCAGTTCTTC.

With regard to this clonotype: A read error is possible here, since a much larger clone lies one base away. The chain links TRBV7-2 to TRBJ2-5, with D hard to call. Trimming took off 4 bases at V and 13 bases at J, with 13 bases between the two ends. The length of the CDR3 is 11 residues. Per germline, CDR1 SGHTA and CDR2 FQGNSA. The CDR3 DNA reads TGTGCCAGCAGCTCCGCCTACGAGCGGTACTTC. Protein product: CASSSAYERYF.

Turning to this clonotype: Just one base apart from a much larger clone, this may be a read error. The genes are TRBV6-2 or TRBV6-3 and TRBJ2-5, with 11 bases fitting TRBD1. V was clipped by 2 bases and J by 11 bases; unmatched bases: 13. This CDR3 is built from 16 residues. Germline values: CDR1 MNHEY, CDR2 SVGEGT. The CDR3 DNA reads as TGTGCCAGCAGTTACGGGACAGGGGGAAAGAGGAATGAGCAGTACTTC. This sequence encodes CASSYGTGGKRNEQYF.

The genes are TRBV6-6 and TRBJ2-3; D gene ambiguous. Germline CDR1 MNHNY, CDR2 SVGAGI (reference sequence). With 7 bases removed from V and 3 bases from J, the gap between germline ends came to 11 bases. The CDR3 is 13 amino acids. CDR3 residues: CASNNRATDTQYF. Written as DNA, the CDR3 is TGTGCCAGCAATAATAGGGCTACAGATACGCAGTATTTT.

This chain joins TRBV24-1 and TRBJ2-5; the D gene could be TRBD1 or TRBD2 (5 bases each). This CDR3 is built from 14 residues. V gave up 4 bases and J gave up 11 bases, with 19 bases separating them. Germline-derived CDR1 and CDR2 are KGHDR and SFDVKD. The CDR3 DNA is TGTGCCACCAGTGACCCGGGGACCTCCAGTGAGCAGTACTTC. This encodes CATSDPGTSSEQYF.

The chain uses TRBV21-1 and TRBJ2-3; no check of the table's D call, TRBD1, against the DNA was made. TRBV21-1 is classified as a pseudogene. The CDR3 contains 15 residues. For the CDR3, the DNA is TGTGCCAGCAGCCCCCGTGGGGCAGGGTTCATTACGCAGTATTTT. It yields the protein CASSPRGAGFITQYF.

This sequence joins TRBV7-9 and TRBJ1-1; a weak D match, TRBD1 (6 bases). Looked up from germline, CDR1 is SEHNR and CDR2 is FQNEAQ (reference sequence). V lost 5 bases to trimming and J lost 3 bases, with 7 bases between them. The CDR3 extends over 12 amino acids. CDR3 protein: CASSHRDTEAFF. The CDR3, as DNA: TGTGCCAGCAGCCACAGGGACACTGAAGCTTTCTTT.

The chain has TRBV7-6 and TRBJ2-3, with a weak D call TRBD1 (5 bases). Germline-derived CDR1 and CDR2 are SGHVS and FNYEAQ. The ends were cut back, 7 bases at V and 8 bases at J, with 10 bases in the middle. The CDR3 runs 11 residues. In nucleotides, the CDR3 is TGTGCCAGCACCACCCAGGGTACGCAGTATTTT. Its translation is CASTTQGTQYF.

As for this clonotype: A read error may produce the germline difference seen at one junction end. This chain joins TRBV6-2 or TRBV6-3 and TRBJ1-2; 7 positions agree with TRBD1. Germline V lookup: CDR1 MNHEY, CDR2 SVGEGT. The CDR3 runs 15 residues. The CDR3 DNA reads as TGTGCCAGTAGTTTACAGGGGACCTCTAACTATGGCTACACCTTC. Translating gives CASSLQGTSNYGYTF.

The rearrangement links TRBV29-1 to TRBJ2-3, with 9 nucleotides matching TRBD1. The CDR3 sequence is 13 residues long. V shed 8 bases, J shed 4 bases, and the junction held 7 bases outside the gene matches. In germline, CDR1 is SQVTM, CDR2 ANQGSEA. The CDR3 spells CSFHRGQADTQYF. The CDR3 nucleotides are TGCAGCTTTCACAGGGGGCAGGCAGATACGCAGTATTTT.